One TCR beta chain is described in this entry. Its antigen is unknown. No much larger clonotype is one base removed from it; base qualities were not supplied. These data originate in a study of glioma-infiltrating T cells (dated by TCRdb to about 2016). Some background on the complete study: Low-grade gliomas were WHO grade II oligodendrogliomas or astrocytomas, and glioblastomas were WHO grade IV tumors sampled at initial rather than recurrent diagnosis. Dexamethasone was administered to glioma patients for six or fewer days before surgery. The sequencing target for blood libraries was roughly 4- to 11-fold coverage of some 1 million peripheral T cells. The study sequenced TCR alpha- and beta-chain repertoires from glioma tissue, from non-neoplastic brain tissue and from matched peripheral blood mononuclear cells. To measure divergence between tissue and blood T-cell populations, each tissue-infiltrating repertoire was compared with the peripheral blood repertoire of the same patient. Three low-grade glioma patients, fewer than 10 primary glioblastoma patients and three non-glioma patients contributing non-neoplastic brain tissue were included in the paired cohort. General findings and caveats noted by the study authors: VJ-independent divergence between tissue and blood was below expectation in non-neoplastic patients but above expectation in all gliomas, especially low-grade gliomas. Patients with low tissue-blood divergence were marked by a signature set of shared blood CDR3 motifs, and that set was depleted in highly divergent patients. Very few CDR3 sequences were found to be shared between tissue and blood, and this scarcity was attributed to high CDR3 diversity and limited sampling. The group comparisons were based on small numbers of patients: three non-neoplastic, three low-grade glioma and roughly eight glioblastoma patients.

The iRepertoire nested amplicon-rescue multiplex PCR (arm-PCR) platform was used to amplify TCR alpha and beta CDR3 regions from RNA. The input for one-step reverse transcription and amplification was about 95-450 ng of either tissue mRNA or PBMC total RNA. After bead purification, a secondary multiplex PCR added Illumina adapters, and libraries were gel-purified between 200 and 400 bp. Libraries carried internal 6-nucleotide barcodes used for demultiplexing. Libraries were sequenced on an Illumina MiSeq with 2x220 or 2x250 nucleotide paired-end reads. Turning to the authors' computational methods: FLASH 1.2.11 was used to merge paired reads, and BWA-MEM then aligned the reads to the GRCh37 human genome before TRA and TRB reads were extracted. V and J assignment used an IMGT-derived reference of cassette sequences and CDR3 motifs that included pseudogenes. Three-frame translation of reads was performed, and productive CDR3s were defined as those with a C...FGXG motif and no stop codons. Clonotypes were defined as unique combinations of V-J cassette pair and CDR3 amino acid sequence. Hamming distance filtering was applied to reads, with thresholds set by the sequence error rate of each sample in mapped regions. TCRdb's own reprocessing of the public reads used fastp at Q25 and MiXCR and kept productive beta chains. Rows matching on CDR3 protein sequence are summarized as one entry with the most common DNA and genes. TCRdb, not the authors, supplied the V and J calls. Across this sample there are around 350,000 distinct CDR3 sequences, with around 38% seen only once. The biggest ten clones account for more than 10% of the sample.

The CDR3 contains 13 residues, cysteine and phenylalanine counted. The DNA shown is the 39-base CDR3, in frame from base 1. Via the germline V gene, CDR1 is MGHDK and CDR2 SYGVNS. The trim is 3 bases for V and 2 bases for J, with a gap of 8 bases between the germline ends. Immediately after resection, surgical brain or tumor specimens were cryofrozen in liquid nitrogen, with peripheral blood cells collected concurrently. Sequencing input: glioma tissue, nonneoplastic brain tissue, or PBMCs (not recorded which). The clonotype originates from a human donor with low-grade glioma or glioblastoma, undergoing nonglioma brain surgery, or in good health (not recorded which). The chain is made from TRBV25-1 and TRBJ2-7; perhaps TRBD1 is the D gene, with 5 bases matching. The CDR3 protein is CASSDSRAYEQYF. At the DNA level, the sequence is TGTGCCAGCAGTGATTCCAGGGCCTACGAGCAGTACTTC.